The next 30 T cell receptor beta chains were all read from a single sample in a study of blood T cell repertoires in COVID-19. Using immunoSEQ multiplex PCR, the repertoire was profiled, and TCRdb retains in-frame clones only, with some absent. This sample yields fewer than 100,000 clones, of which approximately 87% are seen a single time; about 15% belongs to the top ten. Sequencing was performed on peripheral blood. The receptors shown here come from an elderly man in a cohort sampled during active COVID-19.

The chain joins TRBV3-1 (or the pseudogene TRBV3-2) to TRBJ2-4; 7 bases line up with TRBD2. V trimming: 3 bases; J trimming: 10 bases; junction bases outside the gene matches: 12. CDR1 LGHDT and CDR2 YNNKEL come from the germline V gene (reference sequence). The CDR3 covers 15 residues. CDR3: CASSQGTGGGRIQYF. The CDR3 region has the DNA TGTGCCAGCAGCCAGGGGACGGGCGGGGGAAGGATTCAGTACTTC.

Written as DNA, the CDR3 is TGTGCCAGCAGCCACTATCTAGGAAACAATGAGCAGTTCTTC. It yields the protein CASSHYLGNNEQFF. J is TRBJ2-1 and V is TRBV3-1 (or the pseudogene TRBV3-2); D not certain. Looked up from germline, CDR1 is LGHDT and CDR2 is YNNKEL (reference sequence). V was clipped by 3 bases and J by 5 bases, with 11 bases between them. This CDR3 is 14 amino acids long.

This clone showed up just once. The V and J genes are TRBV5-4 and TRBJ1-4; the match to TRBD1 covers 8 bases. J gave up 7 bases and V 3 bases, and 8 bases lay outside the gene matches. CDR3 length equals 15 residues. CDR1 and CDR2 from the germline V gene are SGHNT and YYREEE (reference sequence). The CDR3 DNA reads TGTGCCAGCAGCTACCGACAGGGGCAGGGTGAAAAACTGTTTTTT. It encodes CASSYRQGQGEKLFF. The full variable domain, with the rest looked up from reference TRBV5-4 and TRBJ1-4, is ETGVTQSPTHLIKTRGQQVTLRCSSQSGHNTVSWYQQALGQGPQFIFQYYREEENGRGNFPPRFSGLQFPNYSSELNVNALELDDSALYLCASSYRQGQGEKLFFGSGTQLSVL.

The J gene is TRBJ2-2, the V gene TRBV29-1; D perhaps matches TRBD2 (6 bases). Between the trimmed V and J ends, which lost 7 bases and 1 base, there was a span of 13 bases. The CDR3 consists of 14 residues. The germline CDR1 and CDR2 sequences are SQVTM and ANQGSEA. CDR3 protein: CSGSRGKNTGELFF. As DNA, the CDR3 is TGCAGCGGTTCCCGGGGGAAGAACACCGGGGAGCTGTTTTTT.

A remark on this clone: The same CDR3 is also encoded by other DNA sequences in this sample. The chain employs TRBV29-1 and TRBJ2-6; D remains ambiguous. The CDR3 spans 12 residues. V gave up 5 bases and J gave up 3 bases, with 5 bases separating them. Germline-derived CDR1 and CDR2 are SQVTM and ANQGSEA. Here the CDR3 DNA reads TGCAGCGTTTCAGGTGGGGCCAACGTCCTGACTTTC. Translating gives CSVSGGANVLTF.

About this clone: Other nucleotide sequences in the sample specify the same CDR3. CDR3 nucleotides: TGTGCCAGCTCACCATTCAGGGAAGAGACCCAGTACTTC. Encoded protein: CASSPFREETQYF. The J gene is TRBJ2-5, the V gene TRBV18; a possible D gene is TRBD1 (5 bases). V dropped 2 bases and J dropped 3 bases, with 7 bases sitting between them. The CDR3 sequence is 13 residues long. The germline V gene encodes CDR1 KGHSH and CDR2 LQKENI.

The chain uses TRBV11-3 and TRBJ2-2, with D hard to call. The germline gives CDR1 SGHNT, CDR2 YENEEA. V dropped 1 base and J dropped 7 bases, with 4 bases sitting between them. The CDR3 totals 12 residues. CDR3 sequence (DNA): TGTGCCAGCAGCTTAGCTAGCGGGGAGCTGTTTTTT. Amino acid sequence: CASSLASGELFF.

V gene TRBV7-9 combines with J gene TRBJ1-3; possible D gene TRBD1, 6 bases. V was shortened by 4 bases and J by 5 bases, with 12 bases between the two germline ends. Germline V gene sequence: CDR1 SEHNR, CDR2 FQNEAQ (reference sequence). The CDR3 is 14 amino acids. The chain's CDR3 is CASSSQQGRNTIYF. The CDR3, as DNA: TGTGCCAGCAGCTCCCAACAGGGTCGAAACACCATATATTTT. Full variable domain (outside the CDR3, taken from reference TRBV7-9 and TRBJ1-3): DTGVSQNPRHKITKRGQNVTFRCDPISEHNRLYWYRQTLGQGPEFLTYFQNEAQLEKSRLLSDRFSAERPKGSFSTLEIQRTEQGDSAMYLCASSSQQGRNTIYFGEGSWLTVV.

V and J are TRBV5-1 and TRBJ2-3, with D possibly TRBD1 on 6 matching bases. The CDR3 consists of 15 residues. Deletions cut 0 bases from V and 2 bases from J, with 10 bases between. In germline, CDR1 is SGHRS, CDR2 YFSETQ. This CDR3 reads CASSLGGTTTDTQYF. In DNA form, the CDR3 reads TGCGCCAGCAGCTTGGGAGGGACAACCACAGATACGCAGTATTTT.

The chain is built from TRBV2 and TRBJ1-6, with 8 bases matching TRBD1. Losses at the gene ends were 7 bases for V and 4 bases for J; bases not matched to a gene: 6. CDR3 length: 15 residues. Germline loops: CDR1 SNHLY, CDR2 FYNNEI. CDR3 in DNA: TGTGCCAGCACAGACAGGGGTCGATATAATTCACCCCTCCACTTT. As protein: CASTDRGRYNSPLHF. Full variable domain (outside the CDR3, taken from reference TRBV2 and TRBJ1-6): EPEVTQTPSHQVTQMGQEVILRCVPISNHLYFYWYRQILGQKVEFLVSFYNNEISEKSEIFDDQFSVERPDGSNFTLKIRSTKLEDSAMYFCASTDRGRYNSPLHFGNGTRLTVT.

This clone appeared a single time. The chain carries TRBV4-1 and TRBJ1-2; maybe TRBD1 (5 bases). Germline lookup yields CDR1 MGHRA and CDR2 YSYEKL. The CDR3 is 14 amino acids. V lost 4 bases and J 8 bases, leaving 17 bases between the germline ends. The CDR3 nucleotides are TGCGCCAGCAGCCCCCTCGACCCGGGGGTAGGCTACACCTTC. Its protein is CASSPLDPGVGYTF.

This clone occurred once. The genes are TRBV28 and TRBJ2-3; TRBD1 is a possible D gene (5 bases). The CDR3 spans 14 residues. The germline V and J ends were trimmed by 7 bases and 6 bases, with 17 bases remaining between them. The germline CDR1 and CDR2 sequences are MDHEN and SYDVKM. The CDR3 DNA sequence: TGTGCCAGCACTCAGGGTGTAGTTTCGGATACGCAGTATTTT. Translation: CASTQGVVSDTQYF.

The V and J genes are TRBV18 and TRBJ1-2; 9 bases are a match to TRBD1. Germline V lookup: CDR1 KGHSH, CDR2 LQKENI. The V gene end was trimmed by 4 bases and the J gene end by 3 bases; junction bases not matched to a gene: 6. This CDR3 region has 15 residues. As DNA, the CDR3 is TGTGCCAGCTCACAAACACAGGGGGCAGACTATGGCTACACCTTC. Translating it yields CASSQTQGADYGYTF. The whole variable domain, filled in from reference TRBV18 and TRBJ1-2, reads NAGVMQNPRHLVRRRGQEARLRCSPMKGHSHVYWYRQLPEEGLKFMVYLQKENIIDESGMPKERFSAEFPKEGPSILRIQQVVRGDSAAYFCASSQTQGADYGYTFGSGTRLTVV.

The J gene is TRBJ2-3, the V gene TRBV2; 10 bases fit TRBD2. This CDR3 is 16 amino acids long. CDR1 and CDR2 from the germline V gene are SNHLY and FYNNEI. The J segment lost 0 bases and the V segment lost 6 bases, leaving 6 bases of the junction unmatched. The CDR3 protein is CASRAGLAESTDTQYF. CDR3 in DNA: TGTGCCAGCAGAGCCGGACTAGCGGAAAGCACAGATACGCAGTATTTT.

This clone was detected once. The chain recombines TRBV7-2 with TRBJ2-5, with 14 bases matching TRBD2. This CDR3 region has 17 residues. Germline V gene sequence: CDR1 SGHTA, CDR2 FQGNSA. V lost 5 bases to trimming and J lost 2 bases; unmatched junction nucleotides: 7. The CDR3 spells CASSPTGLAGGQETQYF. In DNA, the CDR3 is TGTGCCAGCAGCCCTACAGGACTAGCGGGGGGACAAGAGACCCAGTACTTC.

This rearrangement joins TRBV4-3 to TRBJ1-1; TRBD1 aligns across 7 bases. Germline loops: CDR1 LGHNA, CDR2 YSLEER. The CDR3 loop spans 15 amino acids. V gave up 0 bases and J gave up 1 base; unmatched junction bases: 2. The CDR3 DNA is TGCGCCAGCAGCCAAGAATGGACAGGGAACACTGAAGCTTTCTTT. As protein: CASSQEWTGNTEAFF.

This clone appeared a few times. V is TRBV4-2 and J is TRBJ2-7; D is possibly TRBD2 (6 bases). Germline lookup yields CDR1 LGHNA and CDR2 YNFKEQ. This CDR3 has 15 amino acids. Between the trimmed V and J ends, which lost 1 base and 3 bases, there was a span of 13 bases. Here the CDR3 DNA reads TGTGCCAGCAGCCAAGCGACGGGAGACGACTACGAGCAGTACTTC. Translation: CASSQATGDDYEQYF.

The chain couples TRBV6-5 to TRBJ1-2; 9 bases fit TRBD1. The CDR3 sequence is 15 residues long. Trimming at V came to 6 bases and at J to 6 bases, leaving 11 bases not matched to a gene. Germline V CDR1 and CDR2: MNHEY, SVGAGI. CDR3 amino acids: CASRDLGQGSNGYTF. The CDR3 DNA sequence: TGTGCCAGCAGAGACCTGGGACAGGGTTCCAATGGCTACACCTTC.

The CDR3 sequence: CASGRGQGNQPQHF. CDR3 DNA sequence: TGTGCCAGCGGTAGGGGTCAGGGCAATCAGCCCCAGCATTTT. This chain uses TRBV9 with TRBJ1-5; D possibly corresponds to TRBD1 (5 bases). Per the germline V gene, CDR1 is SGDLS and CDR2 is YYNGEE. V lost 7 bases to trimming and J lost 2 bases, with 13 bases between them. The CDR3 spans 14 residues.

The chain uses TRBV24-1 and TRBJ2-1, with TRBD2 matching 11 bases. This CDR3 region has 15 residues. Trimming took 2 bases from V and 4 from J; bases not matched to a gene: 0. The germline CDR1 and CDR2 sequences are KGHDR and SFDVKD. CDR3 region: CATSDSSGGYNEQFF. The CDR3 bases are TGTGCCACCAGTGATTCTAGCGGGGGGTACAATGAGCAGTTCTTC.

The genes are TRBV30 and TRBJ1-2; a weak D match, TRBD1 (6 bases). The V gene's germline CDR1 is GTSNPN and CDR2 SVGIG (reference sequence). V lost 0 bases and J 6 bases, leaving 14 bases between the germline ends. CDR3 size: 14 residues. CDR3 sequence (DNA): TGTGCCTGGAGTGTAAGGGACACAGTCAATGGCTACACCTTC. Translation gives CAWSVRDTVNGYTF. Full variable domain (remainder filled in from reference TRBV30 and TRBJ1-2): SQTIHQWPATLVQPVGSPLSLECTVEGTSNPNLYWYRQAAGRGLQLLFYSVGIGQISSEVPQNLSASRPQDRQFILSSKKLLLSDSGFYLCAWSVRDTVNGYTFGSGTRLTVV.

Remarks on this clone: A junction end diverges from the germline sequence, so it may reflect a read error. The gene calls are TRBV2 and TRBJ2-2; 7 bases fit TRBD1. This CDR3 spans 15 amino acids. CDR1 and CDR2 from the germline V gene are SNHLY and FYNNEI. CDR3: CASTEQGRGTGELFF. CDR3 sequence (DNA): TGTGCCAGCACTGAACAGGGCAGGGGGACCGGGGAGCTGTTTTTT.

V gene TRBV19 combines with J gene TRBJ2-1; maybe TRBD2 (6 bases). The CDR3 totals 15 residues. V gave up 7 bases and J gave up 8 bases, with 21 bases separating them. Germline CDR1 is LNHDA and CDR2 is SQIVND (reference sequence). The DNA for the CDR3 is TGTGCCAGTAACACCAGGAGGGGAACTTACGATGAGCAGTTCTTC. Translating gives CASNTRRGTYDEQFF.

The CDR3 sequence is CASSDRGLGEKLFF. The CDR3 region has the DNA TGTGCCAGCAGTGATCGAGGACTAGGCGAAAAACTGTTTTTT. This sequence joins TRBV25-1 and TRBJ1-4, with D uncertain. Trimming took 3 bases from V and 8 from J, leaving 13 bases between them. The CDR3 has 14 residues. Germline lookup yields CDR1 MGHDK and CDR2 SYGVNS.

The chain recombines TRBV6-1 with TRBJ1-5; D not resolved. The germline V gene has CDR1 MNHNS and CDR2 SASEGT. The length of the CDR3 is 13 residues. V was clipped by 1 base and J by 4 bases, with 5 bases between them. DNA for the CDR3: TGTGCCAGCAGTGAAGTGACTAATCAGCCCCAGCATTTT. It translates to CASSEVTNQPQHF.

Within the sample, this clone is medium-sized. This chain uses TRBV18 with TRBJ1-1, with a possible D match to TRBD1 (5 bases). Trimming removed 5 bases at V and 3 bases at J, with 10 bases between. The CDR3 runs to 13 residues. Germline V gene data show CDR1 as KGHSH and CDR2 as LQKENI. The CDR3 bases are TGTGCCAGCTCAGCCGGAGGGGACACTGAAGCTTTCTTT. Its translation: CASSAGGDTEAFF.

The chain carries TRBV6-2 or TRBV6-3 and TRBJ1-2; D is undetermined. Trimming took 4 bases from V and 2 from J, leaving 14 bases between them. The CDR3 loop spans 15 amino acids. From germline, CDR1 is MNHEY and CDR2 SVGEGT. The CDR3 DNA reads TGTGCCAGCAGTTCACCCCCCGACGGGAACTATGGCTACACCTTC. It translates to CASSSPPDGNYGYTF.

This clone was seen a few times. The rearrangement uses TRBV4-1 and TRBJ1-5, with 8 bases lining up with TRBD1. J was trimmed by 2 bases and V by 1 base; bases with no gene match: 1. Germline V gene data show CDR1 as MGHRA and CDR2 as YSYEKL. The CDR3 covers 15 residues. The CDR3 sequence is CASSQVDRGNQPQHF. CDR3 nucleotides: TGCGCCAGCAGCCAAGTGGACAGGGGCAATCAGCCCCAGCATTTT.

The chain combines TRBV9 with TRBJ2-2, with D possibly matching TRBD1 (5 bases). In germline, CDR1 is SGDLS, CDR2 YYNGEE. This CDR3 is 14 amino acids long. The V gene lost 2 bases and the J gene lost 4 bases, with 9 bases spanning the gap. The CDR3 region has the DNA TGTGCCAGCAGCGTCCCAGGGTTCACCGGGGAGCTGTTTTTT. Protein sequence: CASSVPGFTGELFF. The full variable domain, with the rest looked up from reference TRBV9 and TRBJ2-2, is DSGVTQTPKHLITATGQRVTLRCSPRSGDLSVYWYQQSLDQGLQFLIQYYNGEERAKGNILERFSAQQFPDLHSELNLSSLELGDSALYFCASSVPGFTGELFFGEGSRLTVL.

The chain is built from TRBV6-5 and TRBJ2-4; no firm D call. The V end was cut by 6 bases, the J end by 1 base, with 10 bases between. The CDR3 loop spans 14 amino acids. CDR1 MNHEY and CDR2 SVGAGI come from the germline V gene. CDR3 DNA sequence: TGTGCCAGCAGCCAAGCTACCGCCAAAAACATTCAGTACTTC. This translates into CASSQATAKNIQYF.